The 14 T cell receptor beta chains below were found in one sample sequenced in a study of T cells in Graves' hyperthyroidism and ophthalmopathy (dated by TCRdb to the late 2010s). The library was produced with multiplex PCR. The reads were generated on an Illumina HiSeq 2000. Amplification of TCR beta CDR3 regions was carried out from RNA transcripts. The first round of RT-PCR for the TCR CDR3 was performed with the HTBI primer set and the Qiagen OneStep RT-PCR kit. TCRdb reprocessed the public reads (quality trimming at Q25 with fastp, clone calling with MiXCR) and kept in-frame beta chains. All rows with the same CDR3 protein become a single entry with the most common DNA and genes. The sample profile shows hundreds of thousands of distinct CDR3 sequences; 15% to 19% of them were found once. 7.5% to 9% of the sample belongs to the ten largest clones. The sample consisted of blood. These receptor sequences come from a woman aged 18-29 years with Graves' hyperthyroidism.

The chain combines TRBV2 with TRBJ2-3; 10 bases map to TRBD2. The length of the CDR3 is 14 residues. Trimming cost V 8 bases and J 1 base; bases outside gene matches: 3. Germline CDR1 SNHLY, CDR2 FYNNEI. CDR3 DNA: TGTGCCAGCCGCAGCGGGGGGGGCACAGATACGCAGTATTTT. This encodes CASRSGGGTDTQYF.

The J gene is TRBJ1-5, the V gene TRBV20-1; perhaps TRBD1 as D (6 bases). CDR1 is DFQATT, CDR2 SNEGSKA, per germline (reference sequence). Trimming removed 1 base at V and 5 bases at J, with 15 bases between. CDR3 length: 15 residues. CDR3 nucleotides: TGCAGTGCTAGAGTAGCAGGGGACCGTTATCAGCCCCAGCATTTT. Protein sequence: CSARVAGDRYQPQHF.

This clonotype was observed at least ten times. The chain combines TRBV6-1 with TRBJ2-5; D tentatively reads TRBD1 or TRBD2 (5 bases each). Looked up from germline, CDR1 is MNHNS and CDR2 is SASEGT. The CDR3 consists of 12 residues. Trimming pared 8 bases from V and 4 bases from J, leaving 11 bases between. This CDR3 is CASHSGRETQYF. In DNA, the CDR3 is TGTGCCAGCCACTCAGGGAGAGAGACCCAGTACTTC.

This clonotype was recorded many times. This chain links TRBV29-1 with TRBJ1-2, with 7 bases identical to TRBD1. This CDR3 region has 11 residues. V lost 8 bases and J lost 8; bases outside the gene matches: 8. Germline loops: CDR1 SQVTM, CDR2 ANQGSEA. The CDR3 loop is CSLAHRGGYTF. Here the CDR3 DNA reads TGCAGCTTAGCCCACAGGGGCGGCTACACCTTC.

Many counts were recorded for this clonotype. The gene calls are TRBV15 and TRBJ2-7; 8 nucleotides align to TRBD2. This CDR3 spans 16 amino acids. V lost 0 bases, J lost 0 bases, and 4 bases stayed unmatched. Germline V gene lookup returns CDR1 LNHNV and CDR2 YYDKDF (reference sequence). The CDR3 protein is CATSREDGRASYEQYF. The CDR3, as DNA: TGTGCCACCAGCAGAGAGGACGGGAGGGCCTCCTACGAGCAGTACTTC. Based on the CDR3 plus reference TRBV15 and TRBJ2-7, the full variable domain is DAMVIQNPRYQVTQFGKPVTLSCSQTLNHNVMYWYQQKSSQAPKLLFHYYDKDFNNEADTPDNFQSRRPNTSFCFLDIRSPGLGDTAMYLCATSREDGRASYEQYFGPGTRLTVT.

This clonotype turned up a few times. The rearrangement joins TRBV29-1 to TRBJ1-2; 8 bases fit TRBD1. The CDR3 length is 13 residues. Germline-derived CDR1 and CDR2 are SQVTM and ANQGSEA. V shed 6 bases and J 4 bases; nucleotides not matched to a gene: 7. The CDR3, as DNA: TGCAGCGTGGATGGACAGGGATCCTATGGCTACACCTTC. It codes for CSVDGQGSYGYTF.

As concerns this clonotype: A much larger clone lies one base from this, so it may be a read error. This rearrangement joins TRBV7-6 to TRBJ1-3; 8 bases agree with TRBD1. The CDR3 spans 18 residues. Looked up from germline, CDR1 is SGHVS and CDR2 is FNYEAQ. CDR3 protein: CASSLDPGQGLSENTIYF. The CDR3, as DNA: TGTGCCAGCAGCTTGGACCCCGGACAGGGCCTCTCTGAAAACACCATATATTTT.

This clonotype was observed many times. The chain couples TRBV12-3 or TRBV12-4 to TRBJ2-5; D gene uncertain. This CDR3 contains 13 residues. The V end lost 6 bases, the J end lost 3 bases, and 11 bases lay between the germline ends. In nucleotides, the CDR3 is TGTGCCAGCAGCCACACGTGGGAAGAGACCCAGTACTTC. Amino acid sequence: CASSHTWEETQYF.

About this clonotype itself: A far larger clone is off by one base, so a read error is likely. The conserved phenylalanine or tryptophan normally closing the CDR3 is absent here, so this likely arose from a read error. CDR3 nucleotides: TGTGCCAGCAGCCCGGGACAAATCTACGAGCAGTACTTA. Translating it yields CASSPGQIYEQYL. The rearrangement joins TRBV6-2 or TRBV6-3 to TRBJ2-7; tentative D call: TRBD1 (6 bases). This CDR3 has 13 residues. Trimming took off 6 bases at V and 3 bases at J, with 12 bases between the two ends. Germline V gene data show CDR1 as MNHEY and CDR2 as SVGEGT.

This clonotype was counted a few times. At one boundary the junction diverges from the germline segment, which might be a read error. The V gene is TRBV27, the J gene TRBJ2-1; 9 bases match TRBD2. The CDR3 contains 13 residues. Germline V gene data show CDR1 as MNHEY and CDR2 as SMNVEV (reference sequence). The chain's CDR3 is CAGRPTGLAFQFF. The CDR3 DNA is TGTGCCGGCAGACCCACGGGACTAGCTTTTCAGTTCTTC.

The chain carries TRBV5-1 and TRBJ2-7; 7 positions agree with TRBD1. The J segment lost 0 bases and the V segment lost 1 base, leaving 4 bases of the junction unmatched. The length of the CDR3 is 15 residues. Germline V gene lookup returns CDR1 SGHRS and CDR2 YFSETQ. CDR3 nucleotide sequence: TGCGCCAGCAGCTTGTGGACAGGCTTCTCCTACGAGCAGTACTTC. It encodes CASSLWTGFSYEQYF.

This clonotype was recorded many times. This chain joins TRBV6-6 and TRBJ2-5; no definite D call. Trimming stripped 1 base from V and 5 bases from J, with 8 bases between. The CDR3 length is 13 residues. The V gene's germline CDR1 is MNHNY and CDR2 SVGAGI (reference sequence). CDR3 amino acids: CASSYLRLETQYF. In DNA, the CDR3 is TGTGCCAGCAGTTACTTGCGACTGGAGACCCAGTACTTC.

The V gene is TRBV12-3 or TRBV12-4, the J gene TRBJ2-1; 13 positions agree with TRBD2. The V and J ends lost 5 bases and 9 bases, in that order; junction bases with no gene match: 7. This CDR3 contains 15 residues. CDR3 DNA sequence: TGTGCCAGCAGTCCACTAGCGGGGGGGCTTGGTGAGCAGTTCTTC. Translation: CASSPLAGGLGEQFF.

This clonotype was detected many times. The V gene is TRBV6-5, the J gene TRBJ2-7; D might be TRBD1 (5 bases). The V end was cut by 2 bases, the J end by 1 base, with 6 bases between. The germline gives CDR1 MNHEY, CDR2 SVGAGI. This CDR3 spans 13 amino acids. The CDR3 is CASSYDSSYEQYF. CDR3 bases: TGTGCCAGCAGTTACGACAGTTCCTACGAGCAGTACTTC.